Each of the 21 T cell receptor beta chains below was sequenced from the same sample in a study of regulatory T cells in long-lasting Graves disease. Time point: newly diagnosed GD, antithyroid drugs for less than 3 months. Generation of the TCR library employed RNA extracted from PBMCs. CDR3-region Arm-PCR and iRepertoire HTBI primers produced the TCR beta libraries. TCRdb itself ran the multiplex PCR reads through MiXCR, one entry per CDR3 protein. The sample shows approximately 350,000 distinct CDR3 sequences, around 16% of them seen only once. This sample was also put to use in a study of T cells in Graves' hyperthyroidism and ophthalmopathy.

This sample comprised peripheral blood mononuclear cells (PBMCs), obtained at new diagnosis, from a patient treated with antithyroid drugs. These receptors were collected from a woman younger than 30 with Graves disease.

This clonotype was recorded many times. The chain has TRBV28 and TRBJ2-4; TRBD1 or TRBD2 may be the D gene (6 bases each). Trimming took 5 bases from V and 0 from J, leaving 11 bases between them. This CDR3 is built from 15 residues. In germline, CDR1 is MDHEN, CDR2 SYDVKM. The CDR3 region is CASSEGGLAKNIQYF. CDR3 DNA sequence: TGTGCCAGCAGTGAAGGGGGGCTAGCCAAAAACATTCAGTACTTC.

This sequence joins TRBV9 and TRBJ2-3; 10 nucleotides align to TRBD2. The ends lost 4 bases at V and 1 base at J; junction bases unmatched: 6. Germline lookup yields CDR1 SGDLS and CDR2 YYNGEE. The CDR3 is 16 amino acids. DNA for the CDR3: TGTGCCAGCAGCATCCATGGGACTAGCGGCACAGATACGCAGTATTTT. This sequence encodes CASSIHGTSGTDTQYF.

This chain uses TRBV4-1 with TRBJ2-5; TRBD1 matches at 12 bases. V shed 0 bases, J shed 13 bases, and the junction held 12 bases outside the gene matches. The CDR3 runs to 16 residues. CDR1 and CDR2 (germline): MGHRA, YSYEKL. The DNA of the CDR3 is TGCGCCAGCAGCCAAGATAAGCGGGACAGGGGGCGGCAGGCGTACTTC. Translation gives CASSQDKRDRGRQAYF.

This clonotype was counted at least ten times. CDR3 in DNA: TGTGCCAGCAGTTACTCTATCCCCCCAGGGGGCTATGGCTACACCTTC. Protein sequence: CASSYSIPPGGYGYTF. The chain is built from TRBV6-5 and TRBJ1-2, with 7 bases fitting TRBD1. The CDR3 has 16 amino acids. The V segment lost 0 bases and the J segment 4 bases; nucleotides outside the gene matches: 8. The germline CDR1 and CDR2 sequences are MNHEY and SVGAGI.

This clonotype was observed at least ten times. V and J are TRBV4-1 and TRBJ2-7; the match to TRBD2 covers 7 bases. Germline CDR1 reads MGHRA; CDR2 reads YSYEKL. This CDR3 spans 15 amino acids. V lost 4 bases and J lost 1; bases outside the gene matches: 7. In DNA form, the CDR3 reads TGCGCCAGCAGCCCTTTAGCGGGCGCGTCCTACGAGCAGTACTTC. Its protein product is CASSPLAGASYEQYF.

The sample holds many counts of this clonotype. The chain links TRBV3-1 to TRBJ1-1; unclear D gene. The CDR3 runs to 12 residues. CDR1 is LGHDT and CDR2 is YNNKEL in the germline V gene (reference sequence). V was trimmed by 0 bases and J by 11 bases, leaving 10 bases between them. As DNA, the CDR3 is TGTGCCAGCAGCCAAGACCCGATCCGGGCTTTCTTT. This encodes CASSQDPIRAFF.

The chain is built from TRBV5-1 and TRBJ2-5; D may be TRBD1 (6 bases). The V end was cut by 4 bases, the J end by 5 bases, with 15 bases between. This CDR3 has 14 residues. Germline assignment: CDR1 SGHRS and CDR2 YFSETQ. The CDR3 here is CASSATGFRETQYF. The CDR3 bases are TGCGCCAGCAGCGCGACAGGTTTTCGGGAGACCCAGTACTTC.

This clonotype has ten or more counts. The CDR3 protein is CASIPPTRQPNTEAFF. CDR3 in DNA: TGTGCCAGCATCCCCCCAACAAGGCAGCCGAACACTGAAGCTTTCTTT. V and J are TRBV11-2 and TRBJ1-1; D unresolved. The CDR3 is made up of 16 amino acids. The V gene's germline CDR1 is SGHAT and CDR2 FQNNGV. With 7 bases removed from V and 1 base from J, the gap between germline ends came to 19 bases.

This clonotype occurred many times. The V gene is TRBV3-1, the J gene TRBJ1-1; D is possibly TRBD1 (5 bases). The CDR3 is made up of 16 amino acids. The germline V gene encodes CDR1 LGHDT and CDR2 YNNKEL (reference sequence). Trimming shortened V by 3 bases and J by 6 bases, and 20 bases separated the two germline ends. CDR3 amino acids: CASSHGSGGRGAEAFF. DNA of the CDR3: TGTGCCAGCAGCCATGGGTCGGGAGGACGGGGCGCTGAAGCTTTCTTT.

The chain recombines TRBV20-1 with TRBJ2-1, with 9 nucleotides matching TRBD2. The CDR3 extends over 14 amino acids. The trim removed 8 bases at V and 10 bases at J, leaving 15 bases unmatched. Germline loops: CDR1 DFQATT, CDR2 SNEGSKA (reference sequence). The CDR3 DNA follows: TGCAGTACCACCCTCGGACTAGCGATCCAAGAGCAGTTCTTC. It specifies CSTTLGLAIQEQFF.

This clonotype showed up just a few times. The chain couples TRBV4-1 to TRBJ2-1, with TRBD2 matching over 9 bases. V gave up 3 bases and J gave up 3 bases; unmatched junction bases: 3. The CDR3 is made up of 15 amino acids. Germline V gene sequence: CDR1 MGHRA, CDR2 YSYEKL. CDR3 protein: CASSQLAGLYNEQFF. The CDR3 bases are TGCGCCAGCAGCCAGCTAGCGGGGCTCTACAATGAGCAGTTCTTC.

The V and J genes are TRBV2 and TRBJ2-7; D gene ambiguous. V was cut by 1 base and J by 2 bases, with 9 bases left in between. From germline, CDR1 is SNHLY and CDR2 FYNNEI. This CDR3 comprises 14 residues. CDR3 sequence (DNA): TGTGCCAGCAGTGAAGGGAGTGTCACCTACGAGCAGTACTTC. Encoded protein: CASSEGSVTYEQYF.

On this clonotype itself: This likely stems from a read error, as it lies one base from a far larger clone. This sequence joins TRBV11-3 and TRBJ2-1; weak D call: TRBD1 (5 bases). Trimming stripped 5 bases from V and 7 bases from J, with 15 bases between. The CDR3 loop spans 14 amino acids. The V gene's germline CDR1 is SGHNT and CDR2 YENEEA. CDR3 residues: CASSEQEVANEQFF. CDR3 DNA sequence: TGTGCCAGCAGCGAACAGGAAGTCGCGAATGAGCAGTTCTTC.

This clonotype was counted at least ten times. The CDR3 loop is CAWSVKSGNTIYF. CDR3 coding DNA: TGTGCCTGGAGTGTTAAGTCTGGAAACACCATATATTTT. The J gene is TRBJ1-3, the V gene TRBV30; D not resolved. V was pared by 0 bases and J by 1 base, with 4 bases between. The CDR3 consists of 13 residues. Germline CDR1 and CDR2: GTSNPN and SVGIG (reference sequence).

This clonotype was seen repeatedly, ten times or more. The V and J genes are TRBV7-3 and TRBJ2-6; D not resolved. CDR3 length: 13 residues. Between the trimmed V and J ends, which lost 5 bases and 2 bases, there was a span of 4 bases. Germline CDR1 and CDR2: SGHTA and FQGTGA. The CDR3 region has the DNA TGTGCCAGCAGCCTTCCTGGGGCCAACGTCCTGACTTTC. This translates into CASSLPGANVLTF.

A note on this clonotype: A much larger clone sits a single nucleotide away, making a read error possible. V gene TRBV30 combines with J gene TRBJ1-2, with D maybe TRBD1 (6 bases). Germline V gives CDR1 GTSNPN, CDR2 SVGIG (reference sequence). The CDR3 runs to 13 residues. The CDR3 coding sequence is TGTGTCTGGAGTGTACTAGGGACAAATGGCTACACCTTC. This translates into CVWSVLGTNGYTF.

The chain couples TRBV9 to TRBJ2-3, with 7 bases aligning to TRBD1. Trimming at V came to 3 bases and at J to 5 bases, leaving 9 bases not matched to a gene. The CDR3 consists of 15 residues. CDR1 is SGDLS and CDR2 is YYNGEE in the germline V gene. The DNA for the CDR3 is TGTGCCAGCAGCGCCGAGGGGGCGGCGGGAGATACGCAGTATTTT. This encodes CASSAEGAAGDTQYF. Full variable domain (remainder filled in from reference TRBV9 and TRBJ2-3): DSGVTQTPKHLITATGQRVTLRCSPRSGDLSVYWYQQSLDQGLQFLIQYYNGEERAKGNILERFSAQQFPDLHSELNLSSLELGDSALYFCASSAEGAAGDTQYFGPGTRLTVL.

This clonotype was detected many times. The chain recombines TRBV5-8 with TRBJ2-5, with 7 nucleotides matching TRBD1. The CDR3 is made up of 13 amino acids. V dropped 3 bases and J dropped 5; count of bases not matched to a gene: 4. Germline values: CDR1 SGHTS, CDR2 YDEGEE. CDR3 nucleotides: TGTGCCAGCAGCTCGGGACAGAGGGAGACCCAGTACTTC. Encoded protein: CASSSGQRETQYF.

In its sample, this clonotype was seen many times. CDR3 amino acids: CASSTDRTGSSYEQYF. CDR3 sequence (DNA): TGTGCCAGCAGTACCGACCGGACAGGGAGCTCCTACGAGCAGTACTTC. The J gene is TRBJ2-7, the V gene TRBV6-1, with 8 positions matching TRBD1. This CDR3 is 16 amino acids long. The V gene end was trimmed by 5 bases and the J gene end by 0 bases; junction bases not matched to a gene: 9. Germline CDR1 is MNHNS and CDR2 is SASEGT.

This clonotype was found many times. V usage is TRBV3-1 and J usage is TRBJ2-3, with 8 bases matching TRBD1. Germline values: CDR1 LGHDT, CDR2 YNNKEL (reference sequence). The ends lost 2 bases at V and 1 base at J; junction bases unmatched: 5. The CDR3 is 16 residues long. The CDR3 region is CASSQLAGGRTDTQYF. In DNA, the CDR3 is TGTGCCAGCAGCCAATTAGCAGGGGGCCGCACAGATACGCAGTATTTT.

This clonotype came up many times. CDR3 loop: CASSQRHRGQETQYF. The CDR3, as DNA: TGTGCCAGCAGCCAACGCCACAGGGGCCAAGAGACCCAGTACTTC. The V call is TRBV3-1, the J call TRBJ2-5, with 7 bases that match TRBD1. Germline V CDR1 and CDR2: LGHDT, YNNKEL (reference sequence). V shed 2 bases, J shed 1 base, and the junction held 4 bases outside the gene matches. This CDR3 contains 15 residues.